This T cell receptor (beta chain) stems from a study of T cell responses to AZD1222 COVID-19 vaccine. The table came from immunoSEQ multiplex PCR; TCRdb's copy has only in-frame clones and leaves some out. The sample yields roughly 100,000 clones, nearly 90% seen once. With V trimmed by 5 bases and J by 5 bases, 14 bases remained unmatched. Germline values: CDR1 KGHSH, CDR2 LQKENI. The CDR3 is made up of 16 amino acids. V usage is TRBV18 and J usage is TRBJ2-5; TRBD2 matches at 7 bases. The receptor comes from an adult in good health. The sample in question was peripheral blood, obtained on day 0 of AZD1222 vaccination. The chain's CDR3 is CASSDPGTAGVETQYF. For the CDR3, the DNA is TGTGCCAGCTCAGATCCAGGCACGGCGGGAGTGGAGACCCAGTACTTC.